This T cell receptor (beta chain) was sequenced during a study of lymphopenia after photon versus proton radiotherapy. General study points: Oligoclonal CD8+ Temra expansion after nadir drove photon patients' diversity drop. Relative stability marked proton patients; photon patients lost diversity and naive cells. In patients who died, overall survival fell as post-nadir TCR diversity dropped more.

The germline gives CDR1 SGHTA, CDR2 FQGTGA. V was pared by 5 bases and J by 7 bases, with 7 bases of the junction left unmatched. The CDR3 spans 13 residues. Here immunoSEQ multiplex PCR was the method, and the copy in TCRdb shows in-frame clones only, minus some. The table lists about 18,000 clones, 80% to 95% of them singletons, with approximately 1.5% in the top ten. Comment on this clone: Its specificity is not known.

The clonotype was recovered from a woman between 40 and 55 years old with cholangiocarcinoma. The V call is TRBV7-3, the J call TRBJ2-7; 8 bases agree with TRBD2. The sample was peripheral blood, taken from a patient treated with photon-based radiotherapy. CDR3 residues: CASSPTGGLEQYF. The CDR3 nucleotides are TGTGCCAGCAGCCCTACGGGGGGGCTGGAGCAGTACTTC.